The clone carrying this T cell receptor beta chain was counted only a few times. This entry belongs to a study of glioma-infiltrating T cells after dendritic cell vaccination. Study in general: Monocyte-derived dendritic cells, cultured less than 8 days with IL-4 and GM-CSF, were pulsed with autologous tumor lysate.

The sample's time point: after dendritic cell vaccination, including at tumor progression/relapse. Only patients with spare fresh-frozen tumor and over two years of follow-up were included. Isocitrate dehydrogenase mutation was absent in all glioblastoma patients. The CDR3 runs 14 residues. Germline CDR1 WNHNN, CDR2 SYGVQD (reference sequence). Trimming cost V 4 bases and J 8 bases; bases outside gene matches: 7. The primer mix had 60 V beta and 13 J beta primers. The data were produced by immunoSEQ multiplex PCR, yet TCRdb's version contains in-frame clones alone and is incomplete. The sample records over 80,000 clones, approximately 75% being singletons.

The chain combines TRBV10-1 with TRBJ2-4; 8 bases fit TRBD2. The TCR was taken from a human donor with glioblastoma. This specimen consisted of blood, obtained after dendritic cell vaccination. DNA of the CDR3: TGCGCCAGCAGTGCGGGGGGGAAATGGGACATTCAGTACTTC. This gives the protein CASSAGGKWDIQYF.